This T cell receptor beta chain was sequenced during a study of Tregs in tolerant kidney transplant recipients. Study details: Recipients received nonmyeloablative bone marrow transplants from related graft donors, with transient mixed chimerism.

Clones were sequenced by immunoSEQ multiplex PCR, and TCRdb holds only the in-frame ones, with some missing. The sample contains under 95,000 clones, 91% of which appear only once. Thawed PBMCs were FACS-sorted into unstimulated CD4+CD25+CD127- regulatory T cells, CD4+CD25- non-regulatory cells, CD4 and CD8 cells. The sample consisted of Tregs from blood, taken before the transplant. The TCR originated in a human donor who received a combined kidney and bone marrow transplant.

CDR3 sequence reads: CASRAQGWGQPQHF. The CDR3 bases are TGTGCCAGCAGAGCACAGGGATGGGGGCAGCCCCAGCATTTT. The gene calls are TRBV2 and TRBJ1-5; D perhaps matches TRBD1 (6 bases). From germline, CDR1 is SNHLY and CDR2 FYNNEI. V lost 6 bases to trimming and J lost 7 bases, with 16 bases between them. This CDR3 comprises 14 residues.